The T cell receptor (beta chain) described here comes from a study of CD8 T cells in ankylosing spondylitis. General study results and limits: The study identified a TCR beta motif of several highly homologous variants that appeared characteristic of ankylosing spondylitis blood. Disease-linked clones, CD8+, were relatively rare in peripheral blood.

Preparation of TCR beta libraries was done by quantitative 5'-RACE with molecular barcodes. TCRdb reprocessed the 5' RACE reads with MiXCR, giving one entry per CDR3 protein. The profile shows 30,000 to 40,000 distinct CDR3 sequences, about 9.3% of them singletons. This clonotype was seen repeatedly, ten times or more. Its antigen is not known. Trimming stripped 0 bases from V and 0 bases from J, with 13 bases between. CDR1 and CDR2 from the germline V gene are SGDLS and YYNGEE. This CDR3 contains 17 residues. This sequence originates from a male donor with ankylosing spondylitis or in good health (not recorded which). The sequencing sample was made of blood, either unsorted or a sorted T cell fraction (not recorded which). The chain carries TRBV9 and TRBJ2-1; tentative D call: TRBD1 (5 bases). CDR3 in amino acids: CASSVEDNPNSYNEQFF. The CDR3, as DNA: TGTGCCAGCAGCGTAGAGGACAATCCGAACTCCTACAATGAGCAGTTCTTC. The full variable domain, in which reference TRBV9 and TRBJ2-1 provide the parts outside the CDR3, is DSGVTQTPKHLITATGQRVTLRCSPRSGDLSVYWYQQSLDQGLQFLIQYYNGEERAKGNILERFSAQQFPDLHSELNLSSLELGDSALYFCASSVEDNPNSYNEQFFGPGTRLTVL.